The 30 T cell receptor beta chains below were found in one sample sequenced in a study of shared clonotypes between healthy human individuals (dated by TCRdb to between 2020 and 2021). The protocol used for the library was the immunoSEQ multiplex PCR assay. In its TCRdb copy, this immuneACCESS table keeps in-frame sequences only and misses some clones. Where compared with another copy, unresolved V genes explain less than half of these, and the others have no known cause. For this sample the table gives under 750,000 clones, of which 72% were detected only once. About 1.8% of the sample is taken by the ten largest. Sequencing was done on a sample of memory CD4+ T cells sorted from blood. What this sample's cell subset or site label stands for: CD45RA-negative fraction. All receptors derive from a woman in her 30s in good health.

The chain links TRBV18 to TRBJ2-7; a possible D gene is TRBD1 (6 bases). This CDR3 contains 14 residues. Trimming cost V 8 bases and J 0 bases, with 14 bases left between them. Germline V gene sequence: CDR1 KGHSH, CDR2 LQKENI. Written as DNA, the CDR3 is TGTGCCAGCAAACGGACAGATGACTCCTACGAGCAGTACTTC. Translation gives CASKRTDDSYEQYF.

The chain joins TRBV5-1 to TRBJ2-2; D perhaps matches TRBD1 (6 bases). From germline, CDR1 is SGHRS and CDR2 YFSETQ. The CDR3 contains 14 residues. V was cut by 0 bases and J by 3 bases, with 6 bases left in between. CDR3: CASSLAGDTGELFF. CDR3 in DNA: TGCGCCAGCAGCTTGGCAGGGGACACCGGGGAGCTGTTTTTT.

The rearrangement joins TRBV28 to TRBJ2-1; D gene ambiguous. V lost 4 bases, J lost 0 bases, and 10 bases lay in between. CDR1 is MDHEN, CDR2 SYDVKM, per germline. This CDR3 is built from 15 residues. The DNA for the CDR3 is TGTGCCAGCAGTTACGGTCCAAGCTCCTACAATGAGCAGTTCTTC. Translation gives CASSYGPSSYNEQFF.

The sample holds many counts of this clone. CDR3 DNA: TGTGCCACCAGCCCCGGGGGGAGCGGGAGCGACGAGCAGTACTTC. Residues: CATSPGGSGSDEQYF. This sequence joins TRBV15 and TRBJ2-7, with 8 bases aligning to TRBD2. This CDR3 is 15 amino acids long. The V and J ends lost 5 bases and 5 bases, in that order; junction bases with no gene match: 11. Germline V gene lookup returns CDR1 LNHNV and CDR2 YYDKDF (reference sequence).

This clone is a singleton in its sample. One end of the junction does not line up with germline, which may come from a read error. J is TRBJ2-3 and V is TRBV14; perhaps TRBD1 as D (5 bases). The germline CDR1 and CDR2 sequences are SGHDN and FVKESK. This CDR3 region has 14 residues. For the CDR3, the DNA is TGTGCCAGCAGCCAGCCGTTAGGGGCAGAAACGCAGTATTTT. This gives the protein CASSQPLGAETQYF.

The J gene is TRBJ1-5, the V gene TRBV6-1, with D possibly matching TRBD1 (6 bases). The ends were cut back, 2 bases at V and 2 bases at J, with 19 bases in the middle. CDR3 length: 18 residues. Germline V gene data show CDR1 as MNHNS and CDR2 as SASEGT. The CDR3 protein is CASSEPTILRGGNQPQHF. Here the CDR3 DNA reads TGTGCCAGCAGTGAACCCACCATTCTCAGGGGCGGCAATCAGCCCCAGCATTTT.

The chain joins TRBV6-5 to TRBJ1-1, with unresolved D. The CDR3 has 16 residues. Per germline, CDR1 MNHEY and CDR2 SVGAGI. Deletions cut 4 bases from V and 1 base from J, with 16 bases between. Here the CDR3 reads CASSSQGRTANTEAFF. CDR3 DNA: TGTGCCAGCAGTTCCCAAGGAAGGACGGCGAACACTGAAGCTTTCTTT.

The CDR3 is CASSVENTGELFF. The CDR3 DNA is TGTGCCAGCAGTGTAGAGAACACCGGGGAGCTGTTTTTT. The J gene is TRBJ2-2, the V gene TRBV2; D is uncertain. This CDR3 is 13 amino acids long. V lost 4 bases to trimming and J lost 1 base, with 4 bases between them. Germline CDR1 SNHLY, CDR2 FYNNEI.

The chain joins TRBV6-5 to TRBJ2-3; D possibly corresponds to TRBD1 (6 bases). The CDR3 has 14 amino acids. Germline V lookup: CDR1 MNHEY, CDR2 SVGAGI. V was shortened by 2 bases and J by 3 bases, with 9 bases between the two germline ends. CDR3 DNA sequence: TGTGCCAGCAGTTACCCCGACAGGACAGATACGCAGTATTTT. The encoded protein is CASSYPDRTDTQYF.

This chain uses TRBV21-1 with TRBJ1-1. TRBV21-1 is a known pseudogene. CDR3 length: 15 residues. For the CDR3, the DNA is TGTGCCAGCAGCAAAGTCGGTTGGCAGCTCACTGAAGCTTTCTTT. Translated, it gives CASSKVGWQLTEAFF.

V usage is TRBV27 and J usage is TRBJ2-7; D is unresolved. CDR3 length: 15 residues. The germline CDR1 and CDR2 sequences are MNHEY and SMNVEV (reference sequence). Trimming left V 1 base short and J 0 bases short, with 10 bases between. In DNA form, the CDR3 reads TGTGCCAGCAGTTTATACCCTGTTGGCTCCTACGAGCAGTACTTC. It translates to CASSLYPVGSYEQYF.

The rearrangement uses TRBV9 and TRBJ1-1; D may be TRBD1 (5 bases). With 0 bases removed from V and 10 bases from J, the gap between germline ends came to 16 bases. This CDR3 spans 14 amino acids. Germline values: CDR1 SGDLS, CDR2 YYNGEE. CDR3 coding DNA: TGTGCCAGCAGCGTAGGGGGGGAGACGACTCGAGCTTTCTTT. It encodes CASSVGGETTRAFF.

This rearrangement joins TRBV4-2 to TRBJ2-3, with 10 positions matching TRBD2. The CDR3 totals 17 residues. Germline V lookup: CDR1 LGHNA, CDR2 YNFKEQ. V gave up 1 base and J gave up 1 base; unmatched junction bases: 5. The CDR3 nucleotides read TGTGCCAGCAGCCAAGGGGGGGGGACTAGCGGCACAGATACGCAGTATTTT. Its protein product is CASSQGGGTSGTDTQYF.

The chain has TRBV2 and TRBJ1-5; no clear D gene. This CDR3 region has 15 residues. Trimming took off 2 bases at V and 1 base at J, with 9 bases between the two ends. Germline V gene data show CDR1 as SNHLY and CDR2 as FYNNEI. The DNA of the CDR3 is TGTGCCAGCAGTGAAACGGACGGGAGCAATCAGCCCCAGCATTTT. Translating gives CASSETDGSNQPQHF.

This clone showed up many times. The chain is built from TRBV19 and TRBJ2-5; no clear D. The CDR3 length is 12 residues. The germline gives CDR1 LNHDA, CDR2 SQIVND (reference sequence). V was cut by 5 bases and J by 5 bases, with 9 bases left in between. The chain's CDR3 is CASSGLGETQYF. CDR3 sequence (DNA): TGTGCCAGTAGTGGCTTGGGGGAGACCCAGTACTTC.

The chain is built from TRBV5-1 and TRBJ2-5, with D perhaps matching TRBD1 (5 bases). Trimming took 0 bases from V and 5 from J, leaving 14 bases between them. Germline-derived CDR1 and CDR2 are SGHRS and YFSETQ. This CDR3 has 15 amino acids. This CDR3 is CASSLDRAGWETQYF. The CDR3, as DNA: TGCGCCAGCAGCTTGGATAGGGCAGGGTGGGAGACCCAGTACTTC.

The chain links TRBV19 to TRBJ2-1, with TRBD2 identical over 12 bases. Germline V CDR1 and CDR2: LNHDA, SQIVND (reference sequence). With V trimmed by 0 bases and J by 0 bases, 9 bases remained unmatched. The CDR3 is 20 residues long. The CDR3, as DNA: TGTGCCAGTAGTATAGATCAAGGGACTAGCGGGTCTAGCTCCTACAATGAGCAGTTCTTC. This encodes CASSIDQGTSGSSSYNEQFF.

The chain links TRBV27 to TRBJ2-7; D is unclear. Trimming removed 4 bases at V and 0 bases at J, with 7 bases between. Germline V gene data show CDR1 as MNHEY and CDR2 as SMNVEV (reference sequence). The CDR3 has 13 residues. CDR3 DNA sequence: TGTGCCAGCAGTTCCCCTAGCTCCTACGAGCAGTACTTC. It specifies CASSSPSSYEQYF.

The CDR3 reads CASSLAVNRGHEKLFF. Written as DNA, the CDR3 is TGCGCCAGCAGCTTGGCGGTCAACCGGGGACATGAAAAACTGTTTTTT. This chain uses TRBV5-1 with TRBJ1-4, with a possible D match to TRBD1 (5 bases). Trimming removed 0 bases at V and 6 bases at J, with 15 bases between. CDR3 size: 16 residues. The germline gives CDR1 SGHRS, CDR2 YFSETQ.

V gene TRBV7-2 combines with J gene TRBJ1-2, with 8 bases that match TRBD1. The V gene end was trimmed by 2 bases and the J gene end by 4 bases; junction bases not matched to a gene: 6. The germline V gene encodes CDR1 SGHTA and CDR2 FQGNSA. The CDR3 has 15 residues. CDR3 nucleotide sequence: TGTGCCAGCAGCTTACGATTAACAGGGGGCTATGGCTACACCTTC. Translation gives CASSLRLTGGYGYTF.

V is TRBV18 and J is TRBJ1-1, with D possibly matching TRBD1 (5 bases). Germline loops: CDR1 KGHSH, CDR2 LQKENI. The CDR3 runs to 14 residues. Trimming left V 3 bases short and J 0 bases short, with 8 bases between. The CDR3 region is CASSPAQVNTEAFF. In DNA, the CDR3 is TGTGCCAGCTCACCGGCACAGGTGAACACTGAAGCTTTCTTT.

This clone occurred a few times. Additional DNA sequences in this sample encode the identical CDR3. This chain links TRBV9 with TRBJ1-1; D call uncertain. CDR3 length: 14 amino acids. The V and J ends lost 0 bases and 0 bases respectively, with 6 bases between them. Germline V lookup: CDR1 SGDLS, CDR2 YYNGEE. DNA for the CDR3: TGTGCCAGCAGCGTAGGACAATTGAACACTGAAGCTTTCTTT. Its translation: CASSVGQLNTEAFF.

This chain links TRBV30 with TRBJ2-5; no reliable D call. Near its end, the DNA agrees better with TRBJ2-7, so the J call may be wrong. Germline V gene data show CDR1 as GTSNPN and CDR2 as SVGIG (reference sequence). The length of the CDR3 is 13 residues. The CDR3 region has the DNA TGTGCCTGCGTCCAATTAAATCTCTACGAGCAGTACTTC. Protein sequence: CACVQLNLYEQYF.

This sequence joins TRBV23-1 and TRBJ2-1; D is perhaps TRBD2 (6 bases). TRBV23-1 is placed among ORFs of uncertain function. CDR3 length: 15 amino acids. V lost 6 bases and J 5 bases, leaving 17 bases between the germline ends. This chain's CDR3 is CASSPPWGDHNEQFF. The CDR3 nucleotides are TGCGCCAGCAGCCCCCCTTGGGGGGATCACAATGAGCAGTTCTTC.

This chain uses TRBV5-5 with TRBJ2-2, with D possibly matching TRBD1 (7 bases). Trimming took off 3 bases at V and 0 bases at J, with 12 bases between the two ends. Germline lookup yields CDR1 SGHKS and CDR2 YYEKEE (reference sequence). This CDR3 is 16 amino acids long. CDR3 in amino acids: CASSYSRGANTGELFF. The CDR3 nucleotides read TGTGCCAGCAGCTATAGCAGGGGGGCGAACACCGGGGAGCTGTTTTTT.

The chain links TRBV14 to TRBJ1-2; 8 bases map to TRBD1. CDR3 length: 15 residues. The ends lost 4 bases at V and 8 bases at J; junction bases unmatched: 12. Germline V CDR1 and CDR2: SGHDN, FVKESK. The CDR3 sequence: CASSPSPGQGRGYTF. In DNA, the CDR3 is TGTGCCAGCAGCCCCTCTCCCGGACAGGGAAGAGGCTACACCTTC.

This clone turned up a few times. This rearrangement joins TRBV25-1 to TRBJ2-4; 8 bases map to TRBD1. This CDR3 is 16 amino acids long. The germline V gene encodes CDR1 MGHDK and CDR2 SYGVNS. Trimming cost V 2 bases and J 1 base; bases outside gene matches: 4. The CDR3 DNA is TGTGCCAGCAGTGAAGTGACAGGGGAGGCCAAAAACATTCAGTACTTC. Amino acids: CASSEVTGEAKNIQYF.

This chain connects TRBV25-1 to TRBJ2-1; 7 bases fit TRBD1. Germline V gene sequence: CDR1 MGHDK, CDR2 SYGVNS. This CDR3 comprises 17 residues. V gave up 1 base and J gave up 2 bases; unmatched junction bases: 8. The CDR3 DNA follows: TGTGCCAGCAGTGAATCGAAGAGGGGGCTCACCTACAATGAGCAGTTCTTC. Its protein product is CASSESKRGLTYNEQFF.

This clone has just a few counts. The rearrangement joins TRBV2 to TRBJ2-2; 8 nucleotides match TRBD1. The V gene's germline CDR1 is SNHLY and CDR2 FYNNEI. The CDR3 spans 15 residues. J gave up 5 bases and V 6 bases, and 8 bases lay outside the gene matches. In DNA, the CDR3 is TGTGCCAGCAGCCTAGCCCGACAGGGGACCGGGGAGCTGTTTTTT. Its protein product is CASSLARQGTGELFF.

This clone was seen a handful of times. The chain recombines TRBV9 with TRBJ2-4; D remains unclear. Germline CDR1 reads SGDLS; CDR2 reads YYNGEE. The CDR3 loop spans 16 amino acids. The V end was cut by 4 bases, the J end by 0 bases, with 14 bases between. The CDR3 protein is CASSPDGGIAKNIQYF. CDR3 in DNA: TGTGCCAGCAGCCCGGACGGTGGTATAGCCAAAAACATTCAGTACTTC.